This entry lists 29 T cell receptor beta chains sequenced from one sample in a study of OX40 agonist ivuxolimab in advanced cancers. The method was immunoSEQ multiplex PCR; TCRdb's version includes in-frame clones alone and lacks a portion of them. In the table there are about 110,000 clones, 75% to 95% of which are singletons. Material: CD4+ or CD8+ T cells sorted from blood, obtained in a trial of the OX40 agonist ivuxolimab. The receptors were sampled from an adult with an advanced solid tumor such as melanoma, head and neck, liver or kidney cancer.

The chain recombines TRBV6-1 with TRBJ2-1, with 11 bases that match TRBD2. The junction had 3 bases not matched to a gene; V was cut back by 6 bases and J by 2 bases. From germline, CDR1 is MNHNS and CDR2 SASEGT. The CDR3 has 15 residues. The CDR3 DNA is TGTGCCAGCAGCACTAGCGGGGGAACCTACAATGAGCAGTTCTTC. Its protein product is CASSTSGGTYNEQFF.

The chain carries TRBV5-6 and TRBJ1-1, with 9 positions matching TRBD1. Trimming at V came to 3 bases and at J to 2 bases, leaving 5 bases not matched to a gene. The CDR3 is 15 amino acids. Germline-derived CDR1 and CDR2 are SGHDT and YYEEEE. Here the CDR3 reads CASSSGTGLNTEAFF. CDR3 bases: TGTGCCAGCAGCTCCGGGACAGGGCTAAACACTGAAGCTTTCTTT.

The chain is built from TRBV27 and TRBJ2-1; perhaps TRBD2 as D (6 bases). Germline lookup yields CDR1 MNHEY and CDR2 SMNVEV (reference sequence). This CDR3 has 17 residues. V was shortened by 2 bases and J by 4 bases, with 18 bases between the two germline ends. Here the CDR3 DNA reads TGTGCCAGCAGTTTAACCTATACCGGGAGATGGTACAATGAGCAGTTCTTC. Amino acid sequence: CASSLTYTGRWYNEQFF.

J is TRBJ2-5 and V is TRBV5-4; D is unclear. CDR3 size: 13 residues. Germline V gene lookup returns CDR1 SGHNT and CDR2 YYREEE (reference sequence). V gave up 0 bases and J gave up 7 bases, with 10 bases separating them. CDR3 DNA sequence: TGTGCCAGCAGCTTGGAACTCCCGGGGACCCAGTACTTC. It yields the protein CASSLELPGTQYF. Looking up the rest from reference TRBV5-4 and TRBJ2-5 gives the full variable domain: ETGVTQSPTHLIKTRGQQVTLRCSSQSGHNTVSWYQQALGQGPQFIFQYYREEENGRGNFPPRFSGLQFPNYSSELNVNALELDDSALYLCASSLELPGTQYFGPGTRLLVL.

The CDR3 DNA sequence: TGTGCCAGCAGCATCGGTGGGTCTGGGGCCAACGTCCTGACTTTC. It yields the protein CASSIGGSGANVLTF. The chain employs TRBV6-5 and TRBJ2-6; D ambiguous. CDR1 MNHEY and CDR2 SVGAGI come from the germline V gene. The CDR3 length is 15 residues. V was shortened by 6 bases and J by 1 base, with 10 bases between the two germline ends.

Regarding this clone: The junction does not match germline at one end; this may be a read error. This chain connects TRBV27 to TRBJ2-1; 9 nucleotides align to TRBD2. CDR3 size: 15 residues. From germline, CDR1 is MNHEY and CDR2 SMNVEV (reference sequence). The CDR3 coding sequence is TGTGCCAGCACTTTAGCGGGAGCCCCAAGGGGTGAGCAGTTCTTC. This gives the protein CASTLAGAPRGEQFF.

The J gene is TRBJ2-2, the V gene TRBV29-1; possible D gene TRBD2, 5 bases. Trimming removed 4 bases from V and 3 bases from J, with 12 bases in between. CDR3 length: 14 amino acids. CDR1 is SQVTM and CDR2 is ANQGSEA in the germline V gene. As DNA, the CDR3 is TGCAGCGTTGGCAATAGCGTGCACACCGGGGAGCTGTTTTTT. It encodes CSVGNSVHTGELFF.

The chain recombines TRBV7-9 with TRBJ2-2; TRBD2 agrees at 11 bases. Germline trimming cut 5 bases from V and 5 bases from J; bases unmatched to any gene: 7. Germline-derived CDR1 and CDR2 are SEHNR and FQNEAQ (reference sequence). The CDR3 consists of 16 residues. Written as DNA, the CDR3 is TGTGCCAGCAGCGGGCGACTAGCGGGAAATACCGGGGAGCTGTTTTTT. Translated: CASSGRLAGNTGELFF.

The chain couples TRBV9 to TRBJ2-1; 9 bases fit TRBD2. Germline V gene sequence: CDR1 SGDLS, CDR2 YYNGEE. This CDR3 is 15 amino acids long. The J segment lost 7 bases and the V segment lost 0 bases, leaving 5 bases of the junction unmatched. The CDR3 is CASSVASGIGNEQFF. CDR3 nucleotides: TGTGCCAGCAGCGTAGCTAGCGGGATTGGGAATGAGCAGTTCTTC.

This chain uses TRBV19 with TRBJ1-5, with a tentative D call TRBD1 (6 bases). Deletions cut 5 bases from V and 4 bases from J, with 27 bases between. The CDR3 length is 19 residues. Looked up from germline, CDR1 is LNHDA and CDR2 is SQIVND (reference sequence). CDR3 DNA: TGTGCCAGTAGTTACGGGCCTACACGGGGGCCCCGGGGAAATCAGCCCCAGCATTTT. Translating it yields CASSYGPTRGPRGNQPQHF. The variable domain in full, completed from reference TRBV19 and TRBJ1-5, reads DGGITQSPKYLFRKEGQNVTLSCEQNLNHDAMYWYRQDPGQGLRLIYYSQIVNDFQKGDIAEGYSVSREKKESFPLTVTSAQKNPTAFYLCASSYGPTRGPRGNQPQHFGDGTRLSIL.

The V and J genes are TRBV6-6 and TRBJ2-7; 10 positions match TRBD1. This CDR3 is 14 amino acids long. Germline trimming cut 6 bases from V and 2 bases from J; bases unmatched to any gene: 4. Germline V gene lookup returns CDR1 MNHNY and CDR2 SVGAGI (reference sequence). The CDR3 is CASRPGTGAYEQYF. The CDR3 DNA reads TGTGCCAGCAGGCCCGGGACAGGGGCCTACGAGCAGTACTTC.

This clone was seen once. The DNA of the CDR3 is TGTGCCAGCGGGGACTTCAATGAGCAGTTCTTC. Protein sequence: CASGDFNEQFF. The chain joins TRBV6-5 to TRBJ2-1; D perhaps matches TRBD2 (6 bases). Germline assignment: CDR1 MNHEY and CDR2 SVGAGI. The CDR3 runs 11 residues. Trimming stripped 8 bases from V and 6 bases from J, with 8 bases between.

CDR3 protein: CASSSGTSQDTQYF. CDR3 sequence (DNA): TGTGCCAGCAGTTCCGGGACTAGTCAAGATACGCAGTATTTT. The V and J genes are TRBV7-8 and TRBJ2-3; the match to TRBD2 covers 8 bases. CDR1 is SGHVS, CDR2 FQNEAQ, per germline. The junction had 7 bases not matched to a gene; V was cut back by 6 bases and J by 5 bases. The CDR3 spans 14 residues.

DNA for the CDR3: TGTGCCAGCGCGGGGAGGCCTACCTACGAGCAGTACTTC. It codes for CASAGRPTYEQYF. The chain combines TRBV6-5 with TRBJ2-7; the D gene is possibly TRBD2 (6 bases). CDR1 is MNHEY and CDR2 is SVGAGI in the germline V gene. V was clipped by 8 bases and J by 2 bases, with 13 bases between them. The CDR3 is made up of 13 amino acids.

The chain couples TRBV6-5 to TRBJ2-7; TRBD1 is a possible D gene (8 bases). V was cut by 4 bases and J by 5 bases, with 18 bases left in between. Germline CDR1 reads MNHEY; CDR2 reads SVGAGI. This CDR3 comprises 15 residues. CDR3 loop: CASSLQGGLLDEQYF. The CDR3 DNA sequence: TGTGCCAGCAGTTTACAGGGGGGGCTGTTGGACGAGCAGTACTTC.

The chain uses TRBV7-6 and TRBJ1-4, with D unresolved. The CDR3 runs to 16 residues. In germline, CDR1 is SGHVS, CDR2 FNYEAQ. V was pared by 4 bases and J by 8 bases, with 20 bases between. In DNA, the CDR3 is TGTGCCAGCAGCTCTTATCATGGTCCAGTCGCGGAAAAACTGTTTTTT. This sequence encodes CASSSYHGPVAEKLFF.

The chain has TRBV27 and TRBJ2-1, with a tentative D call TRBD2 (6 bases). Looked up from germline, CDR1 is MNHEY and CDR2 is SMNVEV (reference sequence). V gave up 5 bases and J gave up 4 bases, with 12 bases separating them. The CDR3 length is 14 residues. The CDR3 sequence is CASSVRGMYNEQFF. CDR3 sequence (DNA): TGTGCCAGCAGTGTTCGGGGGATGTACAATGAGCAGTTCTTC.

The chain carries TRBV9 and TRBJ1-5; D is unresolved. Germline CDR1 is SGDLS and CDR2 is YYNGEE. Trimming took off 4 bases at V and 0 bases at J, with 8 bases between the two ends. CDR3 length: 14 residues. The CDR3 is CASSSDTSNQPQHF. CDR3 nucleotide sequence: TGTGCCAGCAGCTCCGACACTAGCAATCAGCCCCAGCATTTT.

This clone came up a few times. The chain couples TRBV6-5 to TRBJ2-6; D is undetermined. Trimming stripped 4 bases from V and 1 base from J, with 5 bases between. Germline V gives CDR1 MNHEY, CDR2 SVGAGI. The length of the CDR3 is 14 residues. CDR3 region: CASSFVSGANVLTF. The CDR3 coding sequence is TGTGCCAGCAGTTTTGTGTCTGGGGCCAACGTCCTGACTTTC.

The rearrangement links TRBV7-2 to TRBJ2-1, with D possibly matching TRBD2 (6 bases). The ends were cut back, 1 base at V and 2 bases at J, with 9 bases in the middle. In germline, CDR1 is SGHTA, CDR2 FQGNSA. The CDR3 loop spans 15 amino acids. Here the CDR3 DNA reads TGTGCCAGCAGCTTAGTTAGCGGAGCCTACAATGAGCAGTTCTTC. It is translated as CASSLVSGAYNEQFF.

This clone was seen just once. The V and J genes are TRBV6-4 and TRBJ1-1; 8 bases agree with TRBD1. The CDR3 runs 15 residues. V was pared by 2 bases and J by 4 bases, with 6 bases of the junction left unmatched. Per the germline V gene, CDR1 is MRHNA and CDR2 is SNTAGT. CDR3 nucleotides: TGTGCCAGCAGTGACACCGGGACAGGCGGCACTGAAGCTTTCTTT. Translating gives CASSDTGTGGTEAFF.

The chain employs TRBV11-2 and TRBJ2-7; D is unresolved. The CDR3 length is 11 residues. The germline gives CDR1 SGHAT, CDR2 FQNNGV. V gave up 1 base and J gave up 7 bases, with 5 bases separating them. CDR3 amino acids: CASSLVWEQYF. CDR3 in DNA: TGTGCCAGCAGCTTAGTCTGGGAGCAGTACTTC.

This clone was picked up one time. The V call is TRBV5-4, the J call TRBJ2-1; D possibly corresponds to TRBD1 (6 bases). Germline V gene sequence: CDR1 SGHNT, CDR2 YYREEE (reference sequence). The CDR3 runs to 16 residues. With 5 bases removed from V and 4 bases from J, the gap between germline ends came to 19 bases. Here the CDR3 reads CASSPPGVEAYNEQFF. In nucleotides, the CDR3 is TGTGCCAGCAGTCCCCCAGGGGTTGAGGCGTACAATGAGCAGTTCTTC.

This CDR3 is CASSHLVASTDTQYF. The CDR3 coding sequence is TGTGCCAGCAGCCACCTTGTTGCTAGCACAGATACGCAGTATTTT. The chain recombines TRBV7-2 with TRBJ2-3; D gene uncertain. Trimming pared 5 bases from V and 0 bases from J, leaving 12 bases between. The germline V gene has CDR1 SGHTA and CDR2 FQGNSA. The length of the CDR3 is 15 residues.

This chain joins TRBV28 and TRBJ1-2, with 7 bases aligning to TRBD1. Trimming cost V 2 bases and J 4 bases; bases outside gene matches: 7. Looked up from germline, CDR1 is MDHEN and CDR2 is SYDVKM. The length of the CDR3 is 15 residues. The CDR3 nucleotides read TGTGCCAGCAGTTTAGTCTCACAGGGGACCTATGGCTACACCTTC. It encodes CASSLVSQGTYGYTF.

The chain couples TRBV19 to TRBJ2-7; 7 nucleotides line up with TRBD2. Germline V gives CDR1 LNHDA, CDR2 SQIVND (reference sequence). The CDR3 sequence is 13 residues long. With 5 bases clipped from V and 2 bases from J, the junction kept 3 bases outside the gene matches. This CDR3 reads CASSGGSPYEQYF. The CDR3 region has the DNA TGTGCCAGTAGTGGCGGGAGCCCCTACGAGCAGTACTTC.

CDR3 region: CASSSGTGGRRDEQFF. CDR3 nucleotides: TGTGCCAGCAGTTCCGGGACAGGGGGAAGGAGGGATGAGCAGTTCTTC. The chain uses TRBV27 and TRBJ2-1; 11 positions agree with TRBD1. The CDR3 is made up of 16 amino acids. Trimming at V came to 4 bases and at J to 8 bases, leaving 10 bases not matched to a gene. Germline values: CDR1 MNHEY, CDR2 SMNVEV (reference sequence).

The chain is built from TRBV11-2 and TRBJ1-2; 8 bases are shared with TRBD1. Unmatched junction bases numbered 2, after V lost 0 bases and J lost 5 bases. Germline V gene lookup returns CDR1 SGHAT and CDR2 FQNNGV. This CDR3 region has 14 residues. The CDR3 DNA follows: TGTGCCAGCAGCTTAGAGGACAGGGAGTATGGCTACACCTTC. It specifies CASSLEDREYGYTF.

V gene TRBV7-2 combines with J gene TRBJ2-4; D is ambiguous. This CDR3 is 16 amino acids long. CDR1 and CDR2 (germline): SGHTA, FQGNSA. Between the trimmed V and J ends, which lost 3 bases and 0 bases, there was a span of 12 bases. The CDR3 DNA sequence: TGTGCCAGCAGCTTCCTAGGTGTGGCAGCCAAAAACATTCAGTACTTC. Translation: CASSFLGVAAKNIQYF.